These T cell receptor beta chains were read from a single sample in a study of Graves' ophthalmopathy and Graves' hyperthyroidism. TCRdb re-analysed the multiplex PCR reads in MiXCR, keeping a single row per CDR3 protein. The sample yields some 410,000 distinct CDR3 sequences, around a fifth seen once. Material for sequencing was peripheral blood. These receptors originate from a woman aged 18-29 years with stable Graves' hyperthyroidism. CDR3s include the opening cysteine and the closing phenylalanine or tryptophan. D genes are given only for firm matches. Not every row has a clone size; where given, it reads once, few, many or a size class.

abundance	v_gene	j_gene	d_gene	CDR3nt	CDR3aa
many	TRBV12-3/TRBV12-4	TRBJ1-1	TRBD1	TGTGCCAGCAGTCCGGGGACAGGTTCGAACACTGAAGCTTTCTTT	CASSPGTGSNTEAFF
NA	TRBV10-2	TRBJ2-5	TRBD1	TGCGCCAGCAGTGAGCTAGTCCTCGACAGGGGCGAGACCCAGTACTTC	CASSELVLDRGETQYF
NA	TRBV4-1	TRBJ2-5	TRBD2	TGCGCCAGCAGCCACCCGAGACTAGCGGGGGGGCGGGAGACCCAGTACTTC	CASSHPRLAGGRETQYF
NA	TRBV6-5	TRBJ2-2	NA	TGTGCCAGCAGTTACACAGTGACCGGGGAGCTGTTTTTT	CASSYTVTGELFF
many	TRBV27	TRBJ2-5	NA	TGTGCCAGCCCCCGGAGGGGGACCCAGTACTTC	CASPRRGTQYF
many	TRBV6-1	TRBJ2-5	NA	TGTGCCAGCAGTGACAGGTCAGGGATTAAGACCCAGTACTTC	CASSDRSGIKTQYF
many	TRBV12-3/TRBV12-4	TRBJ1-2	NA	TGTGCCAGCAGTCAAAGGACAGAATACTATGGCTACACCTTC	CASSQRTEYYGYTF
NA	TRBV4-1	TRBJ1-2	NA	TGCGCCAGCAGCCAAGATCCCTCGCGCGCTTTGGGCGGCTACACCTTC	CASSQDPSRALGGYTF
many	TRBV3-1	TRBJ1-2	NA	TGTGCCAGCAGCCATTCACAAAATGGCTACACCTTC	CASSHSQNGYTF
many	TRBV28	TRBJ2-4	NA	TGTGCCAGCAGCTCTACAACTGAAGCCAAAAACATTCAGTACTTC	CASSSTTEAKNIQYF
many	TRBV12-3/TRBV12-4	TRBJ1-1	NA	TGTGCCAGCAGTCGACAGATGAACACTGAAGCTTTCTTT	CASSRQMNTEAFF
once	TRBV12-3/TRBV12-4	TRBJ1-5	NA	TGTGCCATCAGCCCCGCCGCAATCAATCAGCCCCAGCATTTT	CAISPAAINQPQHF
many	TRBV28	TRBJ2-2	TRBD2	TGTGCCAGCAGTTTACAACTAGCGGGAGGGGGGACCGGGGAGCTGTTTTTT	CASSLQLAGGGTGELFF
many	TRBV29-1	TRBJ2-7	NA	TGCAGCGTTGAGACAGGGGAAAGTCTAGCGGGGACCTACGAGCAGTACTTC	CSVETGESLAGTYEQYF
few	TRBV7-8	TRBJ2-2	NA	TGTGCCAGCAGCGCCCAGCAGGGCTCATTCGGGACCGGGGAGCTGTTTTTT	CASSAQQGSFGTGELFF
many	TRBV12-3/TRBV12-4	TRBJ2-7	NA	TGTGCCAGCAGTTTAGAACGGGGGCTGCGGGAGCTTCCCTACGAGCAGTACTTC	CASSLERGLRELPYEQYF
few	TRBV4-1	TRBJ2-6	NA	TGCGCCAGCAGCCAAGGGCGAGGGGTCTCTGGGGCCAACGTCCTGACTTTC	CASSQGRGVSGANVLTF
many	TRBV7-8	TRBJ1-5	NA	TGTGCCAGCAGCCAACGACAGCGGGGGGACAATCAGCCCCAGCATTTT	CASSQRQRGDNQPQHF
many	TRBV20-1	TRBJ2-5	TRBD1	TGCAGTGCTGAATCCCCGGGACAGGGGGTGACAGAGACCCAGTACTTC	CSAESPGQGVTETQYF
NA	TRBV19	TRBJ2-7	TRBD1	TGTGCCAGTAGTATAGCTGCAGGGGGACGATACGAGCAGTACTTC	CASSIAAGGRYEQYF
NA	TRBV6-1	TRBJ1-5	NA	TGTGCCAGCAGCCCGACAGATAGCAATCAGCCCCAGCATTTT	CASSPTDSNQPQHF
many	TRBV25-1	TRBJ2-5	TRBD2	TGTGCCAGCAGTGAATATGGAGCAGCTAGCGGTCAAGAGACCCAGTACTTC	CASSEYGAASGQETQYF
many	TRBV20-1	TRBJ1-1	NA	TGCAGTGAGGGCCTTGAAACTGAAGCTTTCTTT	CSEGLETEAFF
many	TRBV11-2	TRBJ2-5	NA	TGTGCCAGCAGCTTACGGACACGCCAAGAGACCCAGTACTTC	CASSLRTRQETQYF
many	TRBV27	TRBJ1-5	NA	TGTGCCAGCAGCCGCGCGTTGGGGGGCCAGGGCAATCAGCCCCAGCATTTT	CASSRALGGQGNQPQHF
many	TRBV27	TRBJ2-4	TRBD2	TGTGCCAGCAGACCAGCGGGAGTGGACATTCAGTACTTC	CASRPAGVDIQYF
few	TRBV6-2/TRBV6-3	TRBJ2-2	NA	TGTGCCAGCATGAACCCGAACACCGGGGAGCTGTCTTTT	CASMNPNTGELSF
many	TRBV29-1	TRBJ1-2	TRBD1	TGCAGCGTTAGTGGGACAGGGGAAGGCTACACCTTC	CSVSGTGEGYTF
few	TRBV11-2	TRBJ1-5	TRBD1	TGTGCCAGCAGCTTTGGAAGCGACAGGGGGTTTCAGCCCCAGCATTTT	CASSFGSDRGFQPQHF
many	TRBV12-3/TRBV12-4	TRBJ2-7	TRBD1	TGTGCCAGCAGTCCTTTGAACCTCAGGGGGCGCCTCTACGAGCAGTACTTC	CASSPLNLRGRLYEQYF
NA	TRBV6-1	TRBJ2-7	NA	TGTGCCAGCAGGCGACGGGACACAGCCTACGAGCAGTACTTC	CASRRRDTAYEQYF
many	TRBV7-2	TRBJ1-5	NA	TGTGCCAGCAGCTTAGCACTTAGCAATCAGCCCCAGCATTTT	CASSLALSNQPQHF
many	TRBV6-1	TRBJ2-7	NA	TGTGCCACCCGGGGGCCCTACGAGCAGTACTTC	CATRGPYEQYF
NA	TRBV9	TRBJ2-7	TRBD2	TGTGCCAGCAGCCCCCAGAGCGGGAGGGTGTTTCCCTACGAGCAGTACTTC	CASSPQSGRVFPYEQYF
NA	TRBV12-3/TRBV12-4	TRBJ2-2	TRBD2	TGTGCCATCCCAACTACTAGCGGGAGTTCGACCGGGGAGCTGTTTTTT	CAIPTTSGSSTGELFF
few	TRBV12-3/TRBV12-4	TRBJ1-1	TRBD1	TGTGCCAGCAGCCAGACAGGGAGAAACGAAGCTTTCTTT	CASSQTGRNEAFF
many	TRBV7-9	TRBJ2-7	NA	TGTGCCAGCAGCTTAGCGCCTAGCACCCTCTCCTACGAGCAGTACTTC	CASSLAPSTLSYEQYF
NA	TRBV11-1	TRBJ2-5	NA	TGTGCCAGCAGCTTAGGTCCGGTTGGGGAGACCCAGTACTTC	CASSLGPVGETQYF
NA	TRBV20-1	TRBJ2-7	TRBD1	TGCAGTGCTAGAGGATCAGGGGGAAATTACGAGCAGTACTTC	CSARGSGGNYEQYF
NA	TRBV2	TRBJ2-5	TRBD2	TGTGCCAGCAGTAACCGACTAGCGGGAGCCGGGGAGACCCAGTACTTC	CASSNRLAGAGETQYF
many	TRBV14	TRBJ1-1	NA	TGTGCCAGCAGCTCGGGAAGAGGAGCTTTCTTT	CASSSGRGAFF
many	TRBV12-3/TRBV12-4	TRBJ2-7	NA	TGTGCCAGCCGGGAACAGGCAGGCTACGAGCAGTACTTC	CASREQAGYEQYF
NA	TRBV7-8	TRBJ1-6	NA	TGTGCCAGCAGCTCATTAGGGTCGAGCTCCTATAATTCACCCCTCCACTTT	CASSSLGSSSYNSPLHF
NA	TRBV5-1	TRBJ1-2	NA	TGCGCCAGCAGCATACAGGGTAATCATGGCTACACCTTC	CASSIQGNHGYTF
many	TRBV24-1	TRBJ2-2	TRBD2	TGTGCCACCAGTAATCCCGTTGGCGGGAGTAGGACCGGGGAGCTGTTTTTT	CATSNPVGGSRTGELFF
few	TRBV5-4	TRBJ2-5	TRBD2	TGTGCCAGCAGCTCACCGACTAGCGGGGGCTTTATAGAGACCCAGTACTTC	CASSSPTSGGFIETQYF
few	TRBV6-1	TRBJ2-5	NA	TGTGCCAGCAGTGAAGAGGCTAGTTGGGAGACCCAGTACTTC	CASSEEASWETQYF
many	TRBV12-3/TRBV12-4	TRBJ1-5	NA	TGTGCCAGCAGCCCAGACGGTGGCAATCAGCCCCAGCATTTT	CASSPDGGNQPQHF
many	TRBV27	TRBJ2-7	NA	TGTGCCAGCAGCCCACGGACCGTTAGCTCCTACGAGCAGTACTTC	CASSPRTVSSYEQYF
many	TRBV12-3/TRBV12-4	TRBJ1-1	NA	TGTGCCAGCTCGCGGTGGCCTAACACTGAAGCTTTCTTT	CASSRWPNTEAFF
many	TRBV19	TRBJ1-5	NA	TGTGCCAGTAGTATTAGTTCCCGCAATCAGCCCCAGCATTTT	CASSISSRNQPQHF
many	TRBV20-1	TRBJ2-7	TRBD2	TGCAGTGCTAGTGGAACTAGCGGGGGTTTATACGAGCAGTACTTC	CSASGTSGGLYEQYF
NA	TRBV11-1	TRBJ2-6	NA	TGTGCCAGCAGACCTCCATACAGACACTTCTCTGGGGCCAACGTCCTGACTTTC	CASRPPYRHFSGANVLTF
many	TRBV20-1	TRBJ1-1	NA	TGCAGTGCTACACGACAGAACACTGAAGCTTTCTTT	CSATRQNTEAFF